The 19 T cell receptor beta chains below all came from one sample that was sequenced in a study of T cell responses to AZD1222 COVID-19 vaccine. The protocol was immunoSEQ multiplex PCR, while the TCRdb copy is restricted to in-frame clones and leaves out a portion. The sample consists of roughly 150,000 clones, 80% to 95% of them appearing once. Here the sequenced sample was peripheral blood, taken on day 0 of AZD1222 vaccination. The receptors originated from an adult in good health.

The chain joins TRBV3-1 (or the pseudogene TRBV3-2) to TRBJ2-3; D is unclear. This CDR3 has 14 amino acids. Germline assignment: CDR1 LGHDT and CDR2 YNNKEL (reference sequence). V was trimmed by 4 bases and J by 4 bases, leaving 12 bases between them. The CDR3 coding sequence is TGTGCCAGCAGCCCCTTGATGATCTCAGATACGCAGTATTTT. This encodes CASSPLMISDTQYF.

The V call is TRBV2, the J call TRBJ2-7, with D unclear. In germline, CDR1 is SNHLY, CDR2 FYNNEI. V dropped 1 base and J dropped 0 bases, with 4 bases sitting between them. The CDR3 loop spans 13 amino acids. CDR3 sequence (DNA): TGTGCCAGCAGTGAAGAGAGCTCCTACGAGCAGTACTTC. Protein: CASSEESSYEQYF.

The CDR3 loop reads CASSRGGIGLETQYF. In nucleotides, the CDR3 is TGTGCCAGCAGTAGAGGGGGGATCGGGCTAGAGACCCAGTACTTC. The chain employs TRBV27 and TRBJ2-5; D tentatively reads TRBD1 or TRBD2 (6 bases each). The germline V gene has CDR1 MNHEY and CDR2 SMNVEV (reference sequence). V shed 5 bases and J shed 4 bases, with 17 bases lying between them. The CDR3 loop spans 15 amino acids.

The chain combines TRBV4-1 with TRBJ1-2, with TRBD1 as a possible D gene (6 bases). The CDR3 totals 14 residues. The germline gives CDR1 MGHRA, CDR2 YSYEKL. The V end lost 1 base, the J end lost 6 bases, and 12 bases lay between the germline ends. CDR3 nucleotide sequence: TGCGCCAGCAGCCAAGGGTGGGGGGCGGATGGCTACACCTTC. Encoded protein: CASSQGWGADGYTF.

This chain links TRBV30 with TRBJ1-4; D not resolved. With 0 bases removed from V and 0 bases from J, the gap between germline ends came to 14 bases. The CDR3 loop spans 17 amino acids. Germline V gene lookup returns CDR1 GTSNPN and CDR2 SVGIG (reference sequence). The CDR3 region has the DNA TGTGCCTGGAGTGTTTATAACAGACATTCAACTAATGAAAAACTGTTTTTT. It specifies CAWSVYNRHSTNEKLFF.

V and J are TRBV30 and TRBJ2-3; 11 nucleotides line up with TRBD2. With 3 bases clipped from V and 1 base from J, the junction kept 3 bases outside the gene matches. Germline lookup yields CDR1 GTSNPN and CDR2 SVGIG (reference sequence). This CDR3 comprises 15 residues. The CDR3 reads CAWRQLAGGTDTQYF. The CDR3 nucleotides are TGTGCCTGGAGACAACTAGCGGGGGGCACAGATACGCAGTATTTT.

The chain is built from TRBV6-5 and TRBJ2-7; D possibly uses TRBD1 or TRBD2 (5 bases each). The CDR3 runs 13 residues. Germline V gene lookup returns CDR1 MNHEY and CDR2 SVGAGI. Trimming stripped 9 bases from V and 3 bases from J, with 15 bases between. This chain's CDR3 is CASAGTSVYEQYF. CDR3 bases: TGTGCCAGTGCCGGGACCTCAGTCTACGAGCAGTACTTC.

In nucleotides, the CDR3 is TGTGCCAGCCTGTCGTATGGCACTGAAGCTTTCTTT. Protein: CASLSYGTEAFF. The rearrangement uses TRBV12-3 or TRBV12-4 and TRBJ1-1; D remains unclear. Deletions cut 8 bases from V and 4 bases from J, with 11 bases between. The CDR3 has 12 residues.

The chain is built from TRBV30 and TRBJ1-4; D remains unclear. V shed 2 bases and J shed 2 bases, with 9 bases lying between them. The length of the CDR3 is 14 residues. Germline V lookup: CDR1 GTSNPN, CDR2 SVGIG (reference sequence). The CDR3 loop reads CAWSKPVTNEKLFF. The DNA for the CDR3 is TGTGCCTGGAGTAAACCTGTGACTAATGAAAAACTGTTTTTT.

The J gene is TRBJ1-2, the V gene TRBV12-5; D remains unclear. The V and J ends lost 6 bases and 0 bases respectively, with 20 bases between them. Germline assignment: CDR1 LGHNT and CDR2 FRNRAP. The CDR3 length is 17 residues. The CDR3 loop is CASGQPGGGSANYGYTF. CDR3 nucleotides: TGTGCTAGTGGCCAACCGGGCGGCGGCTCAGCTAACTATGGCTACACCTTC.

The rearrangement links TRBV19 to TRBJ2-7; 12 positions match TRBD1. Germline lookup yields CDR1 LNHDA and CDR2 SQIVND (reference sequence). The V segment lost 6 bases and the J segment 7 bases; nucleotides outside the gene matches: 4. The CDR3 spans 13 residues. DNA of the CDR3: TGTGCCAGTAGCCGGGACAGGGGGCCTGAGCAGTACTTC. It encodes CASSRDRGPEQYF.

The rearrangement links TRBV10-3 to TRBJ2-2, with TRBD2 identical over 9 bases. Germline V gene data show CDR1 as ENHRY and CDR2 as SYGVKD. The CDR3 sequence is 16 residues long. The J segment lost 0 bases and the V segment lost 4 bases, leaving 3 bases of the junction unmatched. CDR3 sequence reads: CAISGREGANTGELFF. CDR3 nucleotide sequence: TGTGCCATCAGTGGGCGGGAGGGGGCGAACACCGGGGAGCTGTTTTTT.

The J gene is TRBJ1-6, the V gene TRBV19; perhaps TRBD1 as D (6 bases). The CDR3 totals 15 residues. Trimming removed 6 bases from V and 5 bases from J, with 14 bases in between. Germline V gene data show CDR1 as LNHDA and CDR2 as SQIVND (reference sequence). The DNA of the CDR3 is TGTGCCAGTAGACGCGGACAGACAAATAATTCACCCCTCCACTTT. Protein: CASRRGQTNNSPLHF. Full variable domain (rest looked up from reference TRBV19 and TRBJ1-6): DGGITQSPKYLFRKEGQNVTLSCEQNLNHDAMYWYRQDPGQGLRLIYYSQIVNDFQKGDIAEGYSVSREKKESFPLTVTSAQKNPTAFYLCASRRGQTNNSPLHFGNGTRLTVT.

This clone was recorded once. The J gene is TRBJ2-7, the V gene TRBV6-1; 12 bases match TRBD1. V shed 1 base, J shed 5 bases, and the junction held 6 bases outside the gene matches. CDR1 is MNHNS, CDR2 SASEGT, per germline. There are 16 residues in the CDR3. CDR3 region: CASSEGWDRGLNEQYF. CDR3 in DNA: TGTGCCAGCAGTGAAGGTTGGGACAGGGGGCTTAACGAGCAGTACTTC.

The rearrangement links TRBV6-5 to TRBJ2-7; no firm D call. CDR1 is MNHEY, CDR2 SVGAGI, per germline. The CDR3 runs to 12 residues. V shed 5 bases and J shed 4 bases, with 9 bases lying between them. The CDR3 reads CASSPQVYEQYF. In DNA form, the CDR3 reads TGTGCCAGCAGTCCCCAGGTGTACGAGCAGTACTTC.

The J gene is TRBJ1-2, the V gene TRBV28; weak D call: TRBD1 (5 bases). The germline V gene has CDR1 MDHEN and CDR2 SYDVKM. V dropped 6 bases and J dropped 2 bases, with 10 bases sitting between them. The CDR3 contains 13 residues. The CDR3: CASSVRGNYGYTF. The DNA for the CDR3 is TGTGCCAGCAGCGTGCGGGGGAACTATGGCTACACCTTC.

The genes are TRBV29-1 and TRBJ2-7; perhaps TRBD2 as D (7 bases). The CDR3 is 18 residues long. Trimming stripped 4 bases from V and 0 bases from J, with 25 bases between. Germline V lookup: CDR1 SQVTM, CDR2 ANQGSEA. Written as DNA, the CDR3 is TGCAGCGTTGCTAATAAATTCCGGCGGGGGACAAACTCCTACGAGCAGTACTTC. Translation gives CSVANKFRRGTNSYEQYF.

The chain joins TRBV7-9 to TRBJ2-7, with 11 bases fitting TRBD1. CDR1 is SEHNR and CDR2 is FQNEAQ in the germline V gene (reference sequence). V shed 5 bases, J shed 2 bases, and the junction held 5 bases outside the gene matches. The CDR3 covers 15 residues. CDR3 DNA sequence: TGTGCCAGCAGCCTTGGGGGACAGGGGGCCTACGAGCAGTACTTC. This codes for CASSLGGQGAYEQYF.

The chain carries TRBV24-1 and TRBJ2-5; 11 bases fit TRBD1. The ends lost 3 bases at V and 4 bases at J; junction bases unmatched: 9. The CDR3 sequence is 17 residues long. CDR1 and CDR2 from the germline V gene are KGHDR and SFDVKD. CDR3 coding DNA: TGTGCCACCAGTGATCCCCGGACAGGGGGCGATTCAGAGACCCAGTACTTC. Encoded protein: CATSDPRTGGDSETQYF.